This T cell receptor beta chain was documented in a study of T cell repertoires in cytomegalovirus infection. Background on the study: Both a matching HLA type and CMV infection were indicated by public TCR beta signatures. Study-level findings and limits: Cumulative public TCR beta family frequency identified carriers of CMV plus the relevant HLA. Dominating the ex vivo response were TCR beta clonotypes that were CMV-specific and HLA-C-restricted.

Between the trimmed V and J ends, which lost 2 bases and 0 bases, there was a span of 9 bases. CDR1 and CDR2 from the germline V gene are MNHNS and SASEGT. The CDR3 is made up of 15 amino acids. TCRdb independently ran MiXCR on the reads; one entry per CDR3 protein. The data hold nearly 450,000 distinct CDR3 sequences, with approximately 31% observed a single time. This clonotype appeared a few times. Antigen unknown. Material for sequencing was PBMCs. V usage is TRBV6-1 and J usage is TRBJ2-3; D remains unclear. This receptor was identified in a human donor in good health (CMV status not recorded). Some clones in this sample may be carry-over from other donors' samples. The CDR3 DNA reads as TGTGCCAGCAGTGAACACGGAACCAGCACAGATACGCAGTATTTT. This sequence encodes CASSEHGTSTDTQYF.